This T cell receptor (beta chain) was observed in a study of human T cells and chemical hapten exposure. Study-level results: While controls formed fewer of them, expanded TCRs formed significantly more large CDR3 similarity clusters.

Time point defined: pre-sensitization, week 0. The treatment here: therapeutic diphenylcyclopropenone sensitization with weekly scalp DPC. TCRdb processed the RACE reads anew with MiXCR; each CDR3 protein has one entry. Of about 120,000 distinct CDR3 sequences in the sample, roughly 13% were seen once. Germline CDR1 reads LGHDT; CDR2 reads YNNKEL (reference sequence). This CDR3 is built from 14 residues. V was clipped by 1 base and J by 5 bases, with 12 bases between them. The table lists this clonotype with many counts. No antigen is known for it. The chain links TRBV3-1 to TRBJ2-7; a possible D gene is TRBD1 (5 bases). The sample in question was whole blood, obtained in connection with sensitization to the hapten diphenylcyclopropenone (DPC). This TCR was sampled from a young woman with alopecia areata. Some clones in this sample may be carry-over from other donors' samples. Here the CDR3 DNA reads TGTGCCAGCAGCCAAGGGGGCAGGGCCCACGAGCAGTACTTC. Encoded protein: CASSQGGRAHEQYF.